The 30 T cell receptor beta chains below all came from one sample that was sequenced in a study of CD8+CD57+ T cells in acquired aplastic anemia. The use of genomic DNA as template underpinned the TCR beta VDJ and CDR3 profiling. Each CDR3 protein is one row after TCRdb ran MiXCR on the reads. Of roughly 160,000 distinct CDR3 sequences listed, approximately 60% were seen once; the top ten hold 35% to 50%. Sample: sorted CD4+, CD8+, or CD8+CD57+ T cells (not recorded which) from PBMCs. These receptor sequences come from a human donor in good health.

The gene calls are TRBV20-1 and TRBJ1-1, with D tentatively TRBD1 (6 bases). V shed 1 base and J shed 8 bases, with 8 bases lying between them. The CDR3 runs to 11 residues. Germline CDR1 is DFQATT and CDR2 is SNEGSKA (reference sequence). Written as DNA, the CDR3 is TGCAGTGCTAGAGGAGGGGGGGAAGCTTTCTTT. This translates into CSARGGGEAFF.

The chain has TRBV6-5 and TRBJ2-7; D not resolved. Trimming removed 1 base at V and 7 bases at J, with 5 bases between. Germline lookup yields CDR1 MNHEY and CDR2 SVGAGI. CDR3 length equals 11 residues. The CDR3 sequence: CASSYLGEQYF. Here the CDR3 DNA reads TGTGCCAGCAGTTACTTAGGGGAGCAGTACTTC.

This clonotype has a count of ten or more. This rearrangement joins TRBV4-1 to TRBJ1-1; D not certain. The CDR3 is 11 residues long. V lost 0 bases to trimming and J lost 10 bases, with 6 bases between them. CDR1 is MGHRA, CDR2 YSYEKL, per germline. CDR3 loop: CASSQEGGAFF. In DNA form, the CDR3 reads TGCGCCAGCAGCCAAGAGGGAGGAGCTTTCTTT.

The V and J genes are TRBV29-1 and TRBJ2-6; 10 nucleotides line up with TRBD1. CDR3 length equals 16 residues. Germline loops: CDR1 SQVTM, CDR2 ANQGSEA. The CDR3 sequence is CRDRGLIVRYGNVLTF. In DNA form, the CDR3 reads TGCAGAGACAGGGGGCTAATAGTAAGGTATGGCAACGTCCTGACTTTC.

The chain recombines TRBV15 with TRBJ1-4; D call uncertain. The CDR3 spans 13 residues. CDR1 and CDR2 (germline): LNHNV, YYDKDF (reference sequence). V lost 3 bases to trimming and J lost 0 bases, with 2 bases between them. CDR3 residues: CATSRATNEKLFF. For the CDR3, the DNA is TGTGCCACCAGCAGGGCAACTAATGAAAAACTGTTTTTT.

The chain links TRBV24-1 to TRBJ2-3; D perhaps matches TRBD1 (5 bases). Germline-derived CDR1 and CDR2 are KGHDR and SFDVKD. V dropped 4 bases and J dropped 6 bases, with 7 bases sitting between them. The CDR3 is 12 residues long. CDR3 nucleotide sequence: TGTGCCACCAGTGAAGCAGGGGATACGCAGTATTTT. It codes for CATSEAGDTQYF.

The V gene is TRBV25-1, the J gene TRBJ1-2, with 9 bases identical to TRBD1. The CDR3 length is 14 residues. The V segment lost 6 bases and the J segment 8 bases; nucleotides outside the gene matches: 10. Germline V gives CDR1 MGHDK, CDR2 SYGVNS. CDR3 amino acids: CASSSGTGIFGYTF. DNA of the CDR3: TGTGCCAGCAGCTCCGGGACAGGGATTTTCGGCTACACCTTC.

This clonotype appeared many times. The V call is TRBV4-3, the J call TRBJ1-1; the D gene is possibly TRBD1 (5 bases). Germline CDR1 and CDR2: LGHNA and YSLEER. CDR3 length: 15 amino acids. V was pared by 0 bases and J by 3 bases, with 11 bases between. Here the CDR3 reads CASSQDPGRYTEAFF. For the CDR3, the DNA is TGCGCCAGCAGCCAAGATCCAGGGAGGTACACTGAAGCTTTCTTT.

Turning to this clonotype: A much larger clone lies a single base off, so this may be a read error. CDR3 sequence: CASSGSSGGSSYNEQFF. DNA for the CDR3: TGTGCCAGCAGTGGGTCGTCTGGCGGGAGTTCCTACAATGAGCAGTTCTTC. The gene calls are TRBV5-4 and TRBJ2-1; 7 bases are a match to TRBD2. V dropped 5 bases and J dropped 1; count of bases not matched to a gene: 12. Germline CDR1 SGHNT, CDR2 YYREEE (reference sequence). The CDR3 sequence is 17 residues long.

This chain connects TRBV20-1 to TRBJ2-5; 8 bases are a match to TRBD1. With V trimmed by 3 bases and J by 5 bases, 11 bases remained unmatched. Germline-derived CDR1 and CDR2 are DFQATT and SNEGSKA (reference sequence). This CDR3 spans 15 amino acids. Here the CDR3 reads CSASPGQAMEETQYF. CDR3 DNA sequence: TGCAGTGCTAGTCCGGGACAGGCGATGGAGGAGACCCAGTACTTC.

The chain couples TRBV9 to TRBJ1-5, with 7 bases matching TRBD1. V shed 4 bases and J 4 bases; nucleotides not matched to a gene: 8. The CDR3 sequence is 15 residues long. Germline CDR1 SGDLS, CDR2 YYNGEE. CDR3 sequence (DNA): TGTGCCAGCAGCCTAGCGGGACAGCAAAATCAGCCCCAGCATTTT. Residues: CASSLAGQQNQPQHF.

The gene calls are TRBV19 and TRBJ1-5, with no clear D. In germline, CDR1 is LNHDA, CDR2 SQIVND (reference sequence). The CDR3 covers 15 residues. Trimming took 3 bases from V and 3 from J, leaving 12 bases between them. CDR3 sequence (DNA): TGTGCCAGTAGTATGGACGCTTCGAACAATCAGCCCCAGCATTTT. Translation gives CASSMDASNNQPQHF.

The chain uses TRBV10-3 and TRBJ1-2, with 8 positions matching TRBD1. The germline V gene encodes CDR1 ENHRY and CDR2 SYGVKD. Trimming removed 1 base from V and 4 bases from J; junction bases left unmatched: 2. The CDR3 covers 14 residues. The CDR3 here is CAISEWDRSYGYTF. The CDR3 nucleotides read TGTGCCATCAGTGAGTGGGACAGGTCCTATGGCTACACCTTC.

This chain links TRBV7-3 with TRBJ2-3; D is unresolved. In germline, CDR1 is SGHTA, CDR2 FQGTGA. The ends were cut back, 5 bases at V and 2 bases at J, with 20 bases in the middle. The CDR3 covers 17 residues. CDR3: CASSPSVGGVNTDTQYF. CDR3 DNA sequence: TGTGCCAGCAGCCCATCGGTCGGCGGTGTCAACACAGATACGCAGTATTTT.

The rearrangement links TRBV24-1 to TRBJ1-5; no clear D. The V end lost 3 bases, the J end lost 7 bases, and 12 bases lay between the germline ends. There are 14 residues in the CDR3. Per germline, CDR1 KGHDR and CDR2 SFDVKD. DNA for the CDR3: TGTGCCACCAGTGATAAAACCCTGGGGCAGCCCCAGCATTTT. It yields the protein CATSDKTLGQPQHF.

The chain recombines TRBV15 with TRBJ1-1; 8 bases align to TRBD1. The V gene end was trimmed by 1 base and the J gene end by 11 bases; junction bases not matched to a gene: 6. Germline V gives CDR1 LNHNV, CDR2 YYDKDF (reference sequence). The CDR3 loop spans 13 amino acids. This CDR3 reads CATSRGTGGIAFF. The CDR3 DNA reads TGTGCCACCAGCAGAGGTACAGGGGGTATTGCTTTCTTT. Full variable domain (outside the CDR3, taken from reference TRBV15 and TRBJ1-1): DAMVIQNPRYQVTQFGKPVTLSCSQTLNHNVMYWYQQKSSQAPKLLFHYYDKDFNNEADTPDNFQSRRPNTSFCFLDIRSPGLGDTAMYLCATSRGTGGIAFFGQGTRLTVV.

The rearrangement uses TRBV27 and TRBJ1-5; D gene unclear. Trimming took off 3 bases at V and 1 base at J, with 7 bases between the two ends. Germline-derived CDR1 and CDR2 are MNHEY and SMNVEV (reference sequence). The CDR3 contains 14 residues. Here the CDR3 DNA reads TGTGCCAGCAGTTTTATGAGGAGCAATCAGCCCCAGCATTTT. This codes for CASSFMRSNQPQHF.

A word on this clonotype: The final CDR3 position lacks the conserved phenylalanine or tryptophan, pointing to a likely read error. V gene TRBV19 combines with J gene TRBJ1-6; D remains unclear. Germline CDR1 reads LNHDA; CDR2 reads SQIVND (reference sequence). The CDR3 has 16 residues. The CDR3 nucleotides are TGTGCCAGTAGTATTTCGGGGATCGCCTATAATTCAACCCTCCACTCT. This codes for CASSISGIAYNSTLHS.

This sequence joins TRBV7-9 and TRBJ2-3; D may be TRBD1 (5 bases). Trimming removed 5 bases at V and 4 bases at J, with 13 bases between. Germline V lookup: CDR1 SEHNR, CDR2 FQNEAQ (reference sequence). There are 14 residues in the CDR3. DNA for the CDR3: TGTGCCAGCAGCAGGGAAGGGGCCGCAGATACGCAGTATTTT. Translating gives CASSREGAADTQYF.

The CDR3 bases are TGTGCCAGCAGCGGCTGGGGCGACACTGAAGCTTTCTTT. Translation gives CASSGWGDTEAFF. The V and J genes are TRBV7-9 and TRBJ1-1; possibly TRBD1 for D (5 bases). Trimming took off 5 bases at V and 3 bases at J, with 10 bases between the two ends. This CDR3 has 13 residues. Per germline, CDR1 SEHNR and CDR2 FQNEAQ (reference sequence). Full variable domain (remainder filled in from reference TRBV7-9 and TRBJ1-1): DTGVSQNPRHKITKRGQNVTFRCDPISEHNRLYWYRQTLGQGPEFLTYFQNEAQLEKSRLLSDRFSAERPKGSFSTLEIQRTEQGDSAMYLCASSGWGDTEAFFGQGTRLTVV.

This clonotype was picked up many times. The chain recombines TRBV12-3 or TRBV12-4 with TRBJ2-1; TRBD2 matches 8 bases. The CDR3 covers 15 residues. The trim removed 8 bases at V and 8 bases at J, leaving 14 bases unmatched. In DNA, the CDR3 is TGTGCCAGCTCCAGGGGCAGCGGGAGTTGGGATGAGCAGTTCTTC. Its protein is CASSRGSGSWDEQFF.

V and J are TRBV7-9 and TRBJ2-7; possible D gene TRBD2, 6 bases. V lost 6 bases and J 6 bases, leaving 21 bases between the germline ends. The germline V gene has CDR1 SEHNR and CDR2 FQNEAQ (reference sequence). The CDR3 has 15 amino acids. CDR3 bases: TGTGCCAGCAGTCTTAACGGAGGGGCGCCTACCGAGCAGTACTTC. It is translated as CASSLNGGAPTEQYF.

The rearrangement joins TRBV20-1 to TRBJ2-5, with D perhaps TRBD1 or TRBD2 (6 bases each). The CDR3 extends over 13 amino acids. With 3 bases removed from V and 1 base from J, the gap between germline ends came to 9 bases. Looked up from germline, CDR1 is DFQATT and CDR2 is SNEGSKA (reference sequence). The CDR3 region is CSASWGAQETQYF. CDR3 nucleotide sequence: TGCAGTGCTAGTTGGGGGGCCCAAGAGACCCAGTACTTC.

This clonotype was detected only a few times. The chain links TRBV24-1 to TRBJ1-1; D remains unclear. The V end was cut by 1 base, the J end by 4 bases, with 3 bases between. Germline values: CDR1 KGHDR, CDR2 SFDVKD. This CDR3 is 12 amino acids long. The CDR3 DNA reads TGTGCCACCAGTGATTTAGGCACTGAAGCTTTCTTT. The encoded protein is CATSDLGTEAFF.

About this clonotype: A junction boundary mismatches the germline segment, possibly from a read error. The chain combines TRBV24-1 with TRBJ1-2; the D is unclear. Germline V lookup: CDR1 KGHDR, CDR2 SFDVKD. This CDR3 has 12 residues. For the CDR3, the DNA is TGTGCCACCAGTAGGGAAGGTCATGGCTACCCCTTC. Residues: CATSREGHGYPF.

The rearrangement joins TRBV13 to TRBJ2-5; no reliable D call. V lost 3 bases and J lost 3, with 11 bases in between. CDR1 is PRHDT and CDR2 is FYEKMQ in the germline V gene (reference sequence). This CDR3 has 14 residues. This chain's CDR3 is CASSFEAEKETQYF. The DNA of the CDR3 is TGTGCCAGCAGCTTTGAGGCTGAAAAAGAGACCCAGTACTTC.

In regard to this clonotype: A read error may explain this, as a much larger clone is one base away. No conserved phenylalanine or tryptophan ends this CDR3, so it is likely a read error. The gene calls are TRBV24-1 and TRBJ1-6; D gene unclear. The CDR3 loop spans 11 amino acids. The germline V gene encodes CDR1 KGHDR and CDR2 SFDVKD. V dropped 2 bases and J dropped 8 bases, with 0 bases sitting between them. The CDR3 sequence is CATSDYSPLHL. The DNA of the CDR3 is TGTGCCACCAGTGATTATTCACCCCTCCACCTT.

This sequence joins TRBV20-1 and TRBJ2-5; 7 nucleotides agree with TRBD1. V was clipped by 1 base and J by 2 bases; unmatched bases: 4. This CDR3 region has 14 residues. Germline lookup yields CDR1 DFQATT and CDR2 SNEGSKA (reference sequence). CDR3 region: CSARVRGPQETQYF. The CDR3 nucleotides read TGCAGTGCTAGAGTTAGGGGGCCACAAGAGACCCAGTACTTC.

This clonotype was detected ten times or more. The chain couples TRBV7-9 to TRBJ2-1, with D possibly matching TRBD2 (5 bases). Germline lookup yields CDR1 SEHNR and CDR2 FQNEAQ (reference sequence). The V end lost 1 base, the J end lost 0 bases, and 16 bases lay between the germline ends. The CDR3 consists of 18 residues. This CDR3 reads CASSLVGSGGFSYNEQFF. CDR3 nucleotide sequence: TGTGCCAGCAGCTTAGTTGGGTCTGGCGGGTTCTCCTACAATGAGCAGTTCTTC.

This clonotype was seen ten or more times. The rearrangement links TRBV9 to TRBJ2-5, with D uncertain. This CDR3 has 12 residues. The V end lost 0 bases, the J end lost 3 bases, and 3 bases lay between the germline ends. Germline lookup yields CDR1 SGDLS and CDR2 YYNGEE. The CDR3 DNA is TGTGCCAGCAGCGTAGGTGAAGAGACCCAGTACTTC. It is translated as CASSVGEETQYF.